The clone carrying this TCR beta chain was counted only a few times. Its cognate antigen is unknown. This specimen belongs to a study of blood T cells in healthy people across ages. General study results and limits: Measured against age, TCR beta diversity per million T cells decreased in a roughly linear manner.

V gave up 3 bases and J gave up 7 bases, with 10 bases separating them. The CDR3 length is 14 residues. CDR1 SGHAT and CDR2 FQDESV come from the germline V gene (reference sequence). With a J-beta primer mix and a sample-barcoded 5' primer, a second PCR ran 7 to 11 cycles. MiXCR, run by TCRdb on the 5' RACE reads, gives a single entry per CDR3 protein. The data show fewer than 900,000 distinct CDR3 sequences, 36% seen once. Sample: blood. The receptor's source is a man aged 18 to 29 in good health. The chain carries TRBV11-1 and TRBJ1-6, with unresolved D. DNA of the CDR3: TGTGCCAGCAGCTTTGTCAGGAACAATTCACCCCTCCACTTT. Its translation: CASSFVRNNSPLHF.